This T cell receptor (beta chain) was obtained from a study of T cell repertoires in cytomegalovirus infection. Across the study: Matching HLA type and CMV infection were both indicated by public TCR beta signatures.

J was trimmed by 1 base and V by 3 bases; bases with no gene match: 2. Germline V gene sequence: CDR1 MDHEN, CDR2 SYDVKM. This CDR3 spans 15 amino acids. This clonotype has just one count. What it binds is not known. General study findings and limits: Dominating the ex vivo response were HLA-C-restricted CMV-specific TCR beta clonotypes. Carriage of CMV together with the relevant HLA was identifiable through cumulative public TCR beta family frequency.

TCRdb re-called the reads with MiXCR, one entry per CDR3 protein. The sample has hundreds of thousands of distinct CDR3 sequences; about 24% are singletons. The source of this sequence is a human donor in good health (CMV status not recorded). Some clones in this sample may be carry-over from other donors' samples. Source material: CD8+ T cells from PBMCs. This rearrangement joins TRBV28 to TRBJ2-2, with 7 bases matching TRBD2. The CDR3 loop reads CASSFRGENTGELFF. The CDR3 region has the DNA TGTGCCAGCAGTTTTCGGGGGGAGAACACCGGGGAGCTGTTTTTT.